The 24 T cell receptor beta chains presented below share a single source sample, sequenced in a study of cytomegalovirus exposure and HLA in healthy donors. Researchers ran the PCR with 60 Vbeta and 13 Jbeta primers. Repertoires were generated with immunoSEQ multiplex PCR, while TCRdb's copy carries only in-frame clones and drops some. The data show about 160,000 clones, 83% seen once. The sequencing input was PBMCs. The receptors originated from a man aged 50 or older in good health and CMV-seropositive.

The V and J genes are TRBV7-9 and TRBJ2-1, with 11 nucleotides matching TRBD2. Germline values: CDR1 SEHNR, CDR2 FQNEAQ (reference sequence). J gave up 9 bases and V 3 bases, and 1 base lay outside the gene matches. The CDR3 has 13 residues. CDR3: CASSLGLAVEQFF. CDR3 coding DNA: TGTGCCAGCAGCTTGGGACTAGCGGTTGAGCAGTTCTTC.

This clone has only one observation. The chain links TRBV6-5 to TRBJ2-7, with D maybe TRBD2 (6 bases). CDR1 and CDR2 from the germline V gene are MNHEY and SVGAGI. The germline V and J ends were trimmed by 5 bases and 3 bases, with 8 bases remaining between them. CDR3 length: 12 residues. CDR3 sequence (DNA): TGTGCCAGCAGTACGGGGGACTACGAGCAGTACTTC. Translated: CASSTGDYEQYF.

Details on this clone: Germline and junction disagree at one end, which may indicate a read error. The V and J genes are TRBV7-9 and TRBJ2-6; 9 bases agree with TRBD1. The CDR3 is made up of 17 amino acids. Germline V gives CDR1 SEHNR, CDR2 FQNEAQ (reference sequence). The CDR3 nucleotides read TGTTCCAGCAGCGCCGGGACAGGGACTTCTGGGGCCAACGTCCTGACTTTC. This gives the protein CSSSAGTGTSGANVLTF.

The CDR3 DNA reads as TGTGCCAGCAGCTTTTGGCGGGAGGGCCGTGAGACCCAGTACTTC. Protein sequence: CASSFWREGRETQYF. The gene calls are TRBV5-5 and TRBJ2-5; 9 bases agree with TRBD2. Germline assignment: CDR1 SGHKS and CDR2 YYEKEE (reference sequence). The CDR3 runs 15 residues. J was trimmed by 5 bases and V by 2 bases; bases with no gene match: 7.

This clone showed up just a few times. The chain uses TRBV4-3 and TRBJ2-6, with TRBD2 identical over 9 bases. This CDR3 comprises 19 residues. Germline V gene sequence: CDR1 LGHNA, CDR2 YSLEER. V shed 0 bases and J 0 bases; nucleotides not matched to a gene: 6. CDR3 region: CASSQDASGVVSGANVLTF. Here the CDR3 DNA reads TGCGCCAGCAGCCAAGACGCTAGCGGGGTCGTCTCTGGGGCCAACGTCCTGACTTTC.

The CDR3 nucleotides read TGTGCCAGCAGCCACGGTGAGGGGGCTAACACTGAAGCTTTCTTT. This translates into CASSHGEGANTEAFF. The chain carries TRBV14 and TRBJ1-1; 7 bases map to TRBD1. The CDR3 consists of 15 residues. Unmatched junction bases numbered 6, after V lost 3 bases and J lost 2 bases. Germline V gives CDR1 SGHDN, CDR2 FVKESK.

CDR3 amino acids: CASSGRRGDQETQYF. CDR3 DNA: TGTGCCAGCAGCGGTCGTCGGGGGGACCAAGAGACCCAGTACTTC. This rearrangement joins TRBV9 to TRBJ2-5, with 7 nucleotides matching TRBD2. Germline CDR1 SGDLS, CDR2 YYNGEE. J was trimmed by 0 bases and V by 3 bases; bases with no gene match: 5. CDR3 length: 15 residues.

The V call is TRBV6-1, the J call TRBJ2-7, with 14 bases fitting TRBD2. Losses at the gene ends were 7 bases for V and 4 bases for J; bases not matched to a gene: 3. Germline lookup yields CDR1 MNHNS and CDR2 SASEGT. This CDR3 comprises 14 residues. The CDR3 DNA reads as TGTGCCAGCATAAGGACTAGCGGGAGGTACGAGCAGTACTTC. It yields the protein CASIRTSGRYEQYF.

The chain is built from TRBV28 and TRBJ2-7, with a possible D match to TRBD1 (7 bases). The ends were cut back, 4 bases at V and 3 bases at J, with 16 bases in the middle. This CDR3 is built from 15 residues. In germline, CDR1 is MDHEN, CDR2 SYDVKM. This CDR3 reads CASSSGPGGLYEQYF. The CDR3 bases are TGTGCCAGCAGTTCCGGACCAGGGGGGCTCTACGAGCAGTACTTC.

The chain recombines TRBV27 with TRBJ1-5; 8 nucleotides agree with TRBD1. The CDR3 runs to 15 residues. CDR1 MNHEY and CDR2 SMNVEV come from the germline V gene (reference sequence). Trimming cost V 5 bases and J 6 bases; bases outside gene matches: 9. The CDR3 loop reads CASSPRGPLGQPQHF. The CDR3, as DNA: TGTGCCAGCAGTCCCAGGGGGCCGCTCGGTCAGCCCCAGCATTTT.

The chain recombines TRBV27 with TRBJ2-5, with a tentative D call TRBD2 (6 bases). The DNA matches TRBJ2-7 better at its end, which makes the J call doubtful. CDR1 and CDR2 from the germline V gene are MNHEY and SMNVEV (reference sequence). This CDR3 has 15 amino acids. CDR3: CASSFAGAAGYEQYF. DNA for the CDR3: TGTGCCAGCAGTTTTGCTGGGGCAGCGGGTTACGAGCAGTACTTC.

J is TRBJ2-2 and V is TRBV2, with 7 positions matching TRBD1. The CDR3 has 15 amino acids. V was clipped by 4 bases and J by 5 bases; unmatched bases: 7. Germline lookup yields CDR1 SNHLY and CDR2 FYNNEI. CDR3 DNA sequence: TGTGCCAGCAGTGGATCAGCAGGGGGAACCGGGGAGCTGTTTTTT. Translating gives CASSGSAGGTGELFF.

This clone appeared a few times. The V gene is TRBV5-1, the J gene TRBJ2-7; D not resolved. Trimming took 0 bases from V and 5 from J, leaving 9 bases between them. Looked up from germline, CDR1 is SGHRS and CDR2 is YFSETQ. The CDR3 runs 13 residues. DNA for the CDR3: TGCGCCAGCAGCTTGGTTGGTAGTGACGAGCAGTACTTC. It codes for CASSLVGSDEQYF. The whole variable domain, filled in from reference TRBV5-1 and TRBJ2-7, reads KAGVTQTPRYLIKTRGQQVTLSCSPISGHRSVSWYQQTPGQGLQFLFEYFSETQRNKGNFPGRFSGRQFSNSRSEMNVSTLELGDSALYLCASSLVGSDEQYFGPGTRLTVT.

The table lists this clone with a count of one. The rearrangement uses TRBV11-2 and TRBJ1-4, with 8 nucleotides matching TRBD1. Looked up from germline, CDR1 is SGHAT and CDR2 is FQNNGV. V lost 1 base and J lost 5; bases outside the gene matches: 3. The CDR3 has 15 amino acids. CDR3 loop: CASSLGTGRNEKLFF. Written as DNA, the CDR3 is TGTGCCAGCAGCTTAGGGACAGGGAGAAATGAAAAACTGTTTTTT.

The CDR3 spells CASSHWPAGYEQYF. The CDR3 DNA sequence: TGTGCCAGCAGCCACTGGCCCGCGGGCTACGAGCAGTACTTC. The chain links TRBV7-8 to TRBJ2-7, with TRBD2 as a possible D gene (5 bases). Germline CDR1 SGHVS, CDR2 FQNEAQ. This CDR3 contains 14 residues. The V and J ends lost 5 bases and 3 bases respectively, with 14 bases between them.

This clone was observed once. The V gene is TRBV30, the J gene TRBJ2-3; D is unresolved. V lost 1 base and J lost 4, with 6 bases in between. CDR3 size: 12 residues. Germline CDR1 reads GTSNPN; CDR2 reads SVGIG (reference sequence). The CDR3 DNA reads TGTGCCTGGAGTGCAGACTCAGATACGCAGTATTTT. This encodes CAWSADSDTQYF.

The chain links TRBV5-8 to TRBJ2-3, with 10 bases that match TRBD1. The germline gives CDR1 SGHTS, CDR2 YDEGEE. Trimming cost V 0 bases and J 5 bases; bases outside gene matches: 3. The CDR3 covers 15 residues. This CDR3 is CASSLGQGAEDTQYF. The CDR3 nucleotides are TGTGCCAGCAGCTTGGGACAGGGGGCGGAAGATACGCAGTATTTT.

A few counts support this clone. The rearrangement links TRBV9 to TRBJ2-3; perhaps TRBD2 as D (5 bases). Trimming shortened V by 3 bases and J by 0 bases, and 20 bases separated the two germline ends. The CDR3 length is 18 residues. From germline, CDR1 is SGDLS and CDR2 YYNGEE. The CDR3 reads CASSAPAGLPYSTDTQYF. CDR3 nucleotide sequence: TGTGCCAGCAGCGCCCCCGCGGGCTTACCCTATAGCACAGATACGCAGTATTTT.

This clone was observed a single time. This chain uses TRBV10-3 with TRBJ2-3; D remains ambiguous. With 3 bases removed from V and 2 bases from J, the gap between germline ends came to 15 bases. This CDR3 has 16 amino acids. Germline values: CDR1 ENHRY, CDR2 SYGVKD. The CDR3 loop is CAISDPKRLITDTQYF. CDR3 DNA: TGTGCCATCAGTGATCCCAAGAGACTGATCACAGATACGCAGTATTTT.

The gene calls are TRBV30 and TRBJ1-6, with 7 bases lining up with TRBD1. Trimming cost V 0 bases and J 7 bases; bases outside gene matches: 12. The germline V gene encodes CDR1 GTSNPN and CDR2 SVGIG (reference sequence). The CDR3 consists of 17 residues. CDR3 sequence (DNA): TGTGCCTGGAGTGTTCTCCCGGGACAGTCAGTAAATTCACCCCTCCACTTT. Its translation is CAWSVLPGQSVNSPLHF.

The chain has TRBV28 and TRBJ2-3; 8 nucleotides align to TRBD2. V trimming: 3 bases; J trimming: 3 bases; junction bases outside the gene matches: 5. The CDR3 spans 15 residues. The germline CDR1 and CDR2 sequences are MDHEN and SYDVKM. CDR3 sequence reads: CASSFLAGGTDTQYF. The DNA of the CDR3 is TGTGCCAGCAGTTTCCTTGCGGGGGGAACAGATACGCAGTATTTT.

The chain joins TRBV10-3 to TRBJ1-1; D remains ambiguous. The CDR3 spans 15 residues. Looked up from germline, CDR1 is ENHRY and CDR2 is SYGVKD. V gave up 6 bases and J gave up 7 bases, with 21 bases separating them. CDR3 region: CAIRPVAREDSEAFF. The CDR3 DNA follows: TGTGCCATCAGACCCGTTGCGCGGGAAGATAGTGAAGCTTTCTTT.

Only one count was recorded for this clone. V usage is TRBV27 and J usage is TRBJ1-5, with D hard to call. CDR1 is MNHEY, CDR2 SMNVEV, per germline (reference sequence). Trimming left V 5 bases short and J 0 bases short, with 8 bases between. The CDR3 is 14 amino acids. In nucleotides, the CDR3 is TGTGCCAGCAGTCCGCAGGATAGCAATCAGCCCCAGCATTTT. The encoded protein is CASSPQDSNQPQHF.

A single count supports this clone. CDR3 protein: CASSIAGTSGASEQYF. CDR3 sequence (DNA): TGTGCCAGTAGTATAGCCGGGACTAGCGGGGCCTCCGAGCAGTACTTC. The chain has TRBV19 and TRBJ2-7; 13 positions match TRBD2. The V and J ends lost 1 base and 6 bases, in that order; junction bases with no gene match: 6. The germline gives CDR1 LNHDA, CDR2 SQIVND (reference sequence). The CDR3 has 16 amino acids.